These T cell receptor beta chains were read from a single sample in a study of OX40 agonist ivuxolimab in advanced cancers. The table came from immunoSEQ multiplex PCR; TCRdb's copy has only in-frame clones and leaves some out. Among tens of thousands of clones listed, 85% to 90% were seen once. Sequencing was performed on CD4+ or CD8+ T cells sorted from blood, taken in a trial of the OX40 agonist ivuxolimab. These receptors were taken from an adult with an advanced solid tumor such as melanoma, head and neck, liver or kidney cancer. Both conserved end residues are part of each CDR3. The order of the fields is D gene, clone size, V gene, J gene, CDR3 DNA, CDR3 protein. The D gene is left open where the match is weak. Expanded clones get a size class; other rows say once, few or many, or leave the size out.

D: TRBD1; size: .; V: TRBV18; J: TRBJ1-1; DNA: TGTGCCAGCTCACCGACAGGGCCCACTGAAGCTTTCTTT; CDR3: CASSPTGPTEAFF
D: TRBD2; size: .; V: TRBV19; J: TRBJ2-7; DNA: TGTGCCAGTAGACCCGGGCTTGGAGGGGGTTCCGGGACTAGCGACGAGCAGTACTTC; CDR3: CASRPGLGGGSGTSDEQYF
D: .; size: .; V: TRBV7-2; J: TRBJ1-3; DNA: TGTGCCAGCAGCTCTGGACAGTGGTCTGGAAACACCATATATTTT; CDR3: CASSSGQWSGNTIYF
D: .; size: .; V: TRBV2; J: TRBJ1-6; DNA: TGTGCCAGCAGTGTTCAGGGCGCGAATAATTCACCCCTCCACTTT; CDR3: CASSVQGANNSPLHF
D: .; size: once; V: TRBV5-1; J: TRBJ2-4; DNA: TGCGCCAGCAGCTCCGACAGAACATTTCAGTACTTC; CDR3: CASSSDRTFQYF
D: TRBD2; size: .; V: TRBV7-9; J: TRBJ2-1; DNA: TGTGCCAGCAGCCGGGGACTAGCGGGATTGAATGAGCAGTTCTTC; CDR3: CASSRGLAGLNEQFF
D: .; size: .; V: TRBV5-1; J: TRBJ2-5; DNA: TGCGCCAGCAGCCCGCGTTCCATAGAGACCCAGTACTTC; CDR3: CASSPRSIETQYF
D: .; size: .; V: TRBV30; J: TRBJ1-5; DNA: TGTGCCTGGGGGGCAGGGAGGAGTCAGCCCCAGCATTTT; CDR3: CAWGAGRSQPQHF
D: TRBD2; size: .; V: TRBV7-2; J: TRBJ2-2; DNA: TGTGCCAGCAGTCTTTGGGGGAGGGGAAACACCGGGGAGCTGTTTTTT; CDR3: CASSLWGRGNTGELFF
D: .; size: once; V: TRBV30; J: TRBJ1-4; DNA: TGTGCCTGGCGGACTTCTGGTGAAAAACTGTTTTTT; CDR3: CAWRTSGEKLFF
D: TRBD2; size: .; V: TRBV4-1; J: TRBJ2-2; DNA: TGCGCCAGCAGAGAGAGCGGGAGGGCGGACACCGGGGAGCTGTTTTTT; CDR3: CASRESGRADTGELFF
D: .; size: .; V: TRBV6-1; J: TRBJ2-3; DNA: TGTGCCAGCAGTGAAATAGGTGGGTCGGATACGCAGTATTTT; CDR3: CASSEIGGSDTQYF
D: TRBD2; size: .; V: TRBV18; J: TRBJ2-7; DNA: TGTGCCAGCTCACCTGGACTAGCGGGCTCCTACGAGCAGTACTTC; CDR3: CASSPGLAGSYEQYF
D: TRBD2; size: .; V: TRBV5-6; J: TRBJ2-1; DNA: TGTGCCAGCAGCTTGGGTACTAGCGGCTCCTACAATGAGCAGTTCTTC; CDR3: CASSLGTSGSYNEQFF
D: TRBD2; size: .; V: TRBV28; J: TRBJ2-1; DNA: TGTGCCAGCAGTTCCCCATCCGGGCGTAGCGGGAGCCAGTTCTTC; CDR3: CASSSPSGRSGSQFF
D: TRBD1; size: .; V: TRBV7-8; J: TRBJ2-7; DNA: TGTGCCAGCAGCTTAGCCCCCCAGGGGGCCTACGAGCAGTACTTC; CDR3: CASSLAPQGAYEQYF
D: .; size: .; V: TRBV4-1; J: TRBJ2-3; DNA: TGCGCCAGCAGCCAAGACCTCCGGGAGAGGGATACGCAGTATTTT; CDR3: CASSQDLRERDTQYF
D: TRBD2; size: .; V: TRBV18; J: TRBJ2-1; DNA: TGTGCCAGCACCACTAGCGCCTACAATGAGCAGTTCTTC; CDR3: CASTTSAYNEQFF
D: .; size: .; V: TRBV7-2; J: TRBJ2-2; DNA: TGTGCCAGCAGCTTAGTGGGGGGGCAGCTTCTGACCGGGGAGCTGTTTTTT; CDR3: CASSLVGGQLLTGELFF
D: TRBD1; size: .; V: TRBV28; J: TRBJ2-7; DNA: TGTGCCAGCACCAAAGGGGGCGCGTCCTACGAGCAGTACTTC; CDR3: CASTKGGASYEQYF
D: .; size: .; V: TRBV5-4; J: TRBJ2-6; DNA: TGTGCCAGCAGCGTAGGGGTTACCTCCGCTCTGATGTCTGGGGCCAACGTCCTGACTTTC; CDR3: CASSVGVTSALMSGANVLTF
D: .; size: .; V: TRBV25-1; J: TRBJ1-3; DNA: TGTGCCAGTCTTGGTAGGTTCGACTCTGGAAACACCATATATTTT; CDR3: CASLGRFDSGNTIYF
D: .; size: .; V: TRBV4-1; J: TRBJ2-1; DNA: TGCGCCAGCAGTGATACGACCGGGAAGAAGGAGGGAGTGGCTTACAATGAGCAGTTCTTC; CDR3: CASSDTTGKKEGVAYNEQFF
D: .; size: .; V: TRBV30; J: TRBJ1-1; DNA: TGTGCCTGGAGTCAGGGGTACACTGAAGCTTTCTTT; CDR3: CAWSQGYTEAFF
D: .; size: .; V: TRBV28; J: TRBJ1-1; DNA: TGTGCCAGCAGCCTGTGGGGAGACACTGAAGCTTTCTTT; CDR3: CASSLWGDTEAFF
D: .; size: .; V: TRBV5-4; J: TRBJ1-6; DNA: TGTGCCAGCAGCTCAGGAGGCGGTGGGTATAATTCACCCCTCCACTTT; CDR3: CASSSGGGGYNSPLHF
D: TRBD1; size: .; V: TRBV28; J: TRBJ1-4; DNA: TGTGCCAGCAGTTTGGGGACAGGGCTTTTTGAAAAACTGTTTTTT; CDR3: CASSLGTGLFEKLFF
D: TRBD1; size: few; V: TRBV16; J: TRBJ1-2; DNA: TGTGCCAGCAGCCGATCGGACAGGGGTTTTGACTACACCTTC; CDR3: CASSRSDRGFDYTF
D: .; size: .; V: TRBV5-4; J: TRBJ1-2; DNA: TGTGCCAGCAGCTTGGAACAGGCATATGGCTACACCTTC; CDR3: CASSLEQAYGYTF
D: .; size: .; V: TRBV6-5; J: TRBJ1-1; DNA: TGTGCCAGCAGCCTCGGGCCAAACACTGAAGCTTTCTTT; CDR3: CASSLGPNTEAFF
D: .; size: .; V: TRBV30; J: TRBJ2-3; DNA: TGTGCCTGGAGGCCGGCGGGTGCCCGAGATACGCAGTATTTT; CDR3: CAWRPAGARDTQYF
D: TRBD1; size: .; V: TRBV7-2; J: TRBJ2-3; DNA: TGTGCCAGCAGCTTAGGAGGGGGCTTCACAGATACGCAGTATTTT; CDR3: CASSLGGGFTDTQYF
D: .; size: .; V: TRBV20-1; J: TRBJ1-1; DNA: TGCAGTGCTAGAGGAGCAATTGGAGCTTTCTTT; CDR3: CSARGAIGAFF
D: TRBD2; size: once; V: TRBV27; J: TRBJ2-3; DNA: TGTGCCAGCAGTCCTTATAGCGGGAGGAGTTCAGATACGCAGTATTTT; CDR3: CASSPYSGRSSDTQYF
D: .; size: once; V: TRBV19; J: TRBJ1-2; DNA: TGTGCCAGTAGTATCACAGGGCGAACCGTCTATGGCTACACCTTC; CDR3: CASSITGRTVYGYTF
D: .; size: .; V: TRBV19; J: TRBJ1-5; DNA: TGTGCCAGTAGTTGGAGCAATCAGCCCCAGCATTTT; CDR3: CASSWSNQPQHF
D: TRBD1; size: once; V: TRBV2; J: TRBJ1-4; DNA: TGTGCCAGCATTACTGACAGGGGTAATGAAAAACTGTTTTTT; CDR3: CASITDRGNEKLFF
D: TRBD1; size: few; V: TRBV27; J: TRBJ1-6; DNA: TGTGCCAGCAGTTTAGCAGGGGGCTCCTATAATTCACCCCTCCACTTT; CDR3: CASSLAGGSYNSPLHF
D: TRBD1; size: .; V: TRBV7-8; J: TRBJ2-3; DNA: TGTGCCAGCAGCCTCGGACAGGCCTTGGATACGCAGTATTTT; CDR3: CASSLGQALDTQYF
D: .; size: .; V: TRBV11-2; J: TRBJ2-7; DNA: TGTGCCAGCAGCAGCCTTACAGGGAGCTCCTACGAGCAGTACTTC; CDR3: CASSSLTGSSYEQYF
D: TRBD1; size: many; V: TRBV7-2; J: TRBJ1-2; DNA: TGTGCCAGCAGCCCGACAGGGGGCGTCGGCTATGGCTACACCTTC; CDR3: CASSPTGGVGYGYTF
D: TRBD1; size: .; V: TRBV6-6; J: TRBJ1-2; DNA: TGTGCCAGCACCGCTGGACGAAGACAGGGGGACTATGGCTACACCTTC; CDR3: CASTAGRRQGDYGYTF
D: .; size: .; V: TRBV11-2; J: TRBJ1-5; DNA: TGTGCCAGCAGCTTAGGAGGCTACGGGCCCCAGCATTTT; CDR3: CASSLGGYGPQHF
D: TRBD1; size: .; V: TRBV28; J: TRBJ2-2; DNA: TGTGCCAGCAGTTCCGCCTCAGGGGGCTCGAACACCGGGGAGCTGTTTTTT; CDR3: CASSSASGGSNTGELFF
D: TRBD1; size: .; V: TRBV6-1; J: TRBJ1-1; DNA: TGTGCCAGCACTCAAGACAGGGGGTACACTGAAGCTTTCTTT; CDR3: CASTQDRGYTEAFF
D: .; size: .; V: TRBV18; J: TRBJ1-5; DNA: TGTGCCAGCTCAGGTGGTAGCAATCAGCCCCAGCATTTT; CDR3: CASSGGSNQPQHF
D: TRBD2; size: .; V: TRBV11-3; J: TRBJ2-1; DNA: TGTGCCAGCAGCTCACTAGCGGGGGCGGGCAATGAGCAGTTCTTC; CDR3: CASSSLAGAGNEQFF
D: TRBD1; size: once; V: TRBV10-3; J: TRBJ1-4; DNA: TGTGCCATCAAGCGCGGACAGGGGCAGGGGGAAAAACTGTTTTTT; CDR3: CAIKRGQGQGEKLFF